A single sample is the source of the 5 T cell receptor beta chains below, sequenced in a study of CD8 T cells in ankylosing spondylitis. TCRdb re-derived calls from the 5' RACE reads in MiXCR, one entry per CDR3 protein. The sample records roughly 250,000 distinct CDR3 sequences, about 10% being singletons. The material sequenced was blood, either unsorted or a sorted T cell fraction (not recorded which). The receptor set was obtained from a male donor with ankylosing spondylitis or in good health (not recorded which).

In this sample, this clonotype turned up many times. The chain recombines TRBV4-1 with TRBJ2-3; 7 nucleotides line up with TRBD2. V gave up 3 bases and J gave up 4 bases; unmatched junction bases: 10. The CDR3 extends over 16 amino acids. The germline gives CDR1 MGHRA, CDR2 YSYEKL. DNA of the CDR3: TGCGCCAGCAGCCACCCGGGGGGAGTGGGGCCAGATACGCAGTATTTT. Amino acids: CASSHPGGVGPDTQYF.

This clonotype showed up many times. V is TRBV29-1 and J is TRBJ2-1; 8 nucleotides match TRBD2. This CDR3 contains 15 residues. V lost 6 bases and J lost 8; bases outside the gene matches: 15. Per germline, CDR1 SQVTM and CDR2 ANQGSEA. CDR3 DNA: TGCAGCGTAGGGATCAGGGCGGGGGGCTGGGATGAGCAGTTCTTC. Translating it yields CSVGIRAGGWDEQFF.

The genes are TRBV6-6 and TRBJ1-2, with a weak D call TRBD1 (6 bases). Trimming removed 2 bases at V and 6 bases at J, with 10 bases between. The CDR3 covers 13 residues. In germline, CDR1 is MNHNY, CDR2 SVGAGI (reference sequence). Here the CDR3 DNA reads TGTGCCAGCAGTTACGTCAGGGGTGATGGCTACACCTTC. It codes for CASSYVRGDGYTF.

The sample holds many counts of this clonotype. DNA of the CDR3: TGCGCCAGCAGCTCTCGACTAGCGGGAGTGGTTGAGCAGTTCTTC. This sequence encodes CASSSRLAGVVEQFF. This chain links TRBV5-1 with TRBJ2-1; 12 positions agree with TRBD2. Germline V CDR1 and CDR2: SGHRS, YFSETQ. The CDR3 sequence is 15 residues long. V trimming: 3 bases; J trimming: 9 bases; junction bases outside the gene matches: 7.

The gene calls are TRBV4-2 and TRBJ1-6, with D possibly TRBD1 on 5 matching bases. Germline lookup yields CDR1 LGHNA and CDR2 YNFKEQ. The V gene lost 4 bases and the J gene lost 9 bases, with 13 bases spanning the gap. This CDR3 has 14 amino acids. CDR3 in amino acids: CASSPGLLGSPLHF. The CDR3 DNA sequence: TGTGCCAGCAGCCCGGGGCTCCTCGGTTCACCCCTCCACTTT.